Below, 8 T cell receptor beta chains from the same sample are listed, as sequenced in a study of T cells in localized non-small cell lung cancer. Produced via immunoSEQ multiplex PCR; TCRdb's table is partial and in-frame only. The sample includes more than 12,000 clones, roughly 80% seen only once; the top ten take more than 3.5%. The sample here was peripheral blood, taken before any cancer treatment. The receptors shown here come from a female donor over 55 with stage I squamous cell lung carcinoma.

Here the CDR3 DNA reads TGTGCCAGCAGCATCCCTTACAATGAGCAGTTCTTC. This codes for CASSIPYNEQFF. V usage is TRBV7-9 and J usage is TRBJ2-1; D is ambiguous. Germline CDR1 and CDR2: SEHNR and FQNEAQ (reference sequence). The CDR3 has 12 amino acids. V lost 5 bases to trimming and J lost 4 bases, with 6 bases between them.

CDR3 coding DNA: TGTGCCAGCAGCTTATGGACAGGGGGCGGCTATGGCTACACCTTC. Translating gives CASSLWTGGGYGYTF. The chain combines TRBV5-4 with TRBJ1-2; 11 bases align to TRBD1. V dropped 2 bases and J dropped 4; count of bases not matched to a gene: 4. Per germline, CDR1 SGHNT and CDR2 YYREEE (reference sequence). This CDR3 is 15 amino acids long.

The chain couples TRBV7-2 to TRBJ2-5, with D possibly matching TRBD1 (7 bases). The CDR3 loop spans 14 amino acids. The germline gives CDR1 SGHTA, CDR2 FQGNSA. With 1 base removed from V and 5 bases from J, the gap between germline ends came to 11 bases. The CDR3 loop is CASSLGAGGETQYF. The CDR3 coding sequence is TGTGCCAGCAGCTTAGGGGCAGGGGGGGAGACCCAGTACTTC.

Comments on this clone: The same CDR3 arises from other DNA sequences in this sample as well. This chain uses TRBV7-9 with TRBJ2-7; no reliable D call. The CDR3 is 16 residues long. In germline, CDR1 is SEHNR, CDR2 FQNEAQ (reference sequence). Deletions cut 5 bases from V and 0 bases from J, with 17 bases between. CDR3 region: CASSVQRATSSYEQYF. As DNA, the CDR3 is TGTGCCAGCAGCGTCCAACGGGCCACGAGCTCCTACGAGCAGTACTTC.

The rearrangement links TRBV7-3 to TRBJ1-1; D possibly corresponds to TRBD1 (5 bases). Germline CDR1 and CDR2: SGHTA and FQGTGA. The length of the CDR3 is 16 residues. Trimming left V 6 bases short and J 1 base short, with 18 bases between. The CDR3 loop reads CASSPAKGRKNTEAFF. The CDR3 nucleotides read TGTGCCAGCAGTCCCGCCAAGGGGCGTAAGAACACTGAAGCTTTCTTT.

The chain combines TRBV7-8 with TRBJ1-5; weak D call: TRBD1 (5 bases). With 1 base removed from V and 7 bases from J, the gap between germline ends came to 14 bases. The germline V gene encodes CDR1 SGHVS and CDR2 FQNEAQ. The CDR3 runs 15 residues. The CDR3: CASSLGVGEGQPQHF. In DNA form, the CDR3 reads TGTGCCAGCAGCTTAGGTGTAGGGGAGGGGCAGCCCCAGCATTTT.

The chain recombines TRBV7-2 with TRBJ2-1, with 8 bases aligning to TRBD1. With 4 bases clipped from V and 4 bases from J, the junction kept 6 bases outside the gene matches. The CDR3 has 15 residues. Germline V gene sequence: CDR1 SGHTA, CDR2 FQGNSA. Written as DNA, the CDR3 is TGTGCCAGCAGCTCTCGAGACAGGGGTTACAATGAGCAGTTCTTC. Its translation: CASSSRDRGYNEQFF.

This chain joins TRBV4-2 and TRBJ2-5; possibly TRBD2 for D (7 bases). V lost 0 bases to trimming and J lost 4 bases, with 15 bases between them. The germline gives CDR1 LGHNA, CDR2 YNFKEQ. The length of the CDR3 is 16 residues. CDR3 in amino acids: CASSQEGGGARETQYF. The CDR3 nucleotides are TGTGCCAGCAGCCAAGAAGGAGGGGGGGCCCGAGAGACCCAGTACTTC.